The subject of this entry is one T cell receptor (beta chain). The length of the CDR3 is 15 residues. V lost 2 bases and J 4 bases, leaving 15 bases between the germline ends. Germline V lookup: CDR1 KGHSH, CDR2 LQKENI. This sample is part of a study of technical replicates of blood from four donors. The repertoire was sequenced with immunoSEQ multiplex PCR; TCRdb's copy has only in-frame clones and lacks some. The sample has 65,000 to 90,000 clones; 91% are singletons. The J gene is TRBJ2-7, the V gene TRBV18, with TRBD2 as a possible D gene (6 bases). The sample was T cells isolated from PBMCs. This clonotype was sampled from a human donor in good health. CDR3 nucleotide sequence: TGTGCCAGCTCACCAATTCCCGGACTACGGTACGAGCAGTACTTC. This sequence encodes CASSPIPGLRYEQYF.